These T cell receptor beta chains were read from a single sample in a study of early T cells in non-severe SARS-CoV-2 infection. TCRdb redid the calling of the 5' RACE reads with MiXCR, one entry per CDR3 protein. The sample lists around 98,000 distinct CDR3 sequences, approximately 10% occurring once. The specimen was whole blood. The source of these receptors is an adult who was a healthcare worker with PCR-confirmed SARS-CoV-2 infection or an uninfected control (not recorded which). Each CDR3 is given with its conserved first and last residue. D genes are given only for firm matches. The listing skips clone size in some rows; elsewhere it reads once, few, many or a size class.

j_call | v_call | d_call | clone_size | cdr3_nt | cdr3_aa
TRBJ2-1 | TRBV29-1 | . | few | TGCAGCGTTGAAGGGAGGGCGTACAATGAGCAGTTCTTC | CSVEGRAYNEQFF
TRBJ2-3 | TRBV24-1 | . | few | TGTGCCACCAGTGATTCGACTCTCAGTTCCGATACGCAGTATTTT | CATSDSTLSSDTQYF
TRBJ2-5 | TRBV7-9 | TRBD2 | few | TGTGCCAGCAGCTTAGGGGGAGGGAGTCGGTTTGGAGAGACCCAGTACTTC | CASSLGGGSRFGETQYF
TRBJ2-2 | TRBV7-2 | TRBD1 | many | TGTGCCAGCAGAAGGGGGCGGAACACCGGGGAGCTGTTTTTT | CASRRGRNTGELFF
TRBJ2-5 | TRBV7-8 | . | many | TGTGCCAGCGCCCGGGGCAGGACGTACCAAGAGACCCAGTACTTC | CASARGRTYQETQYF
TRBJ2-7 | TRBV20-1 | . | many | TGCAGTGCCGAACTCGGGGCGGGGTACTACGAGCAGTACTTC | CSAELGAGYYEQYF
TRBJ2-3 | TRBV7-2 | TRBD1 | many | TGTGCCAGCAGCTCCTACAGGGGTGAAGATACGCAGTATTTT | CASSSYRGEDTQYF
TRBJ1-1 | TRBV7-9 | . | many | TGTGCCAGCAGCCCCTACAAGAACACTGAAGCTTTCTTT | CASSPYKNTEAFF
TRBJ2-3 | TRBV27 | TRBD2 | . | TGTGCCAGCAGTTTATTTTCGCTAGCGGGGCGCCCAGATACGCAGTATTTT | CASSLFSLAGRPDTQYF
TRBJ2-7 | TRBV6-2/TRBV6-3 | . | . | TGTGCCGGCAGACCCCTTCCACAGGGACTCCACGAGCAGTACTTC | CAGRPLPQGLHEQYF
TRBJ1-1 | TRBV18 | TRBD1 | many | TGTGCCAGCTCACTCGACAGGGAGTGGACTGAAGCTTTCTTT | CASSLDREWTEAFF
TRBJ2-6 | TRBV27 | . | few | TGTGCCAGCAGTTTTAGGGGACAAGCCCCCTCTGGGGCCAACGTCCTGACTTTC | CASSFRGQAPSGANVLTF
TRBJ1-2 | TRBV6-5 | TRBD1 | . | TGTGCCAGCAGTTACTTCGGACAGGGGACCTATGGCTACACCTTC | CASSYFGQGTYGYTF
TRBJ1-5 | TRBV6-5 | TRBD1 | few | TGTGCCAGCAGGGACAGGGTCGGGGGGCAGCCCCAGCATTTT | CASRDRVGGQPQHF
TRBJ2-3 | TRBV18 | TRBD2 | . | TGTGCCAGCTCAATCGGACTAGCGGGGACAGATACGCAGTATTTT | CASSIGLAGTDTQYF
TRBJ1-4 | TRBV27 | . | . | TGTGCCAGCAGTTTAAACATGGGGGAAAAACTGTTTTTT | CASSLNMGEKLFF
TRBJ2-7 | TRBV15 | TRBD1 | . | TGTGCCACCAGCAGAGATAGGGGACAGTTGTCCTACGAGCAGTACTTC | CATSRDRGQLSYEQYF
TRBJ1-1 | TRBV29-1 | . | many | TGCAGCGTTTTGCAGGGGAGGTACACTGAAGCTTTCTTT | CSVLQGRYTEAFF
TRBJ2-7 | TRBV19 | . | few | TGTGCCAGTAGTAACGAGGGGAACTACGAGCAGTACTTC | CASSNEGNYEQYF
TRBJ2-5 | TRBV5-8 | TRBD2 | . | TGTGCCAGCAGCTTGCTGGGCGGGGGGATACAAGAGACCCAGTACTTC | CASSLLGGGIQETQYF
TRBJ1-4 | TRBV11-2 | TRBD1 | many | TGTGCCAGCAGCGTGAATTCCGGGACAGAAAATGAAAAACTGTTTTTT | CASSVNSGTENEKLFF
TRBJ2-7 | TRBV21-1 | . | . | TGTGCCAGCAGCCTCCCGCTAGCGGTTTCAACCCCAGACTCCTACGAGCAGTACTTC | CASSLPLAVSTPDSYEQYF
TRBJ1-3 | TRBV5-6 | . | . | TGTGCCAGCAGCTTGGAGGAGGCAGGGAAGTCTGGAAACACCATATATTTT | CASSLEEAGKSGNTIYF
TRBJ1-2 | TRBV18 | . | . | TGTGCCAGCTCACCAAGCATAGAGACGGGCTATGGCTACACCTTC | CASSPSIETGYGYTF
TRBJ1-4 | TRBV6-5 | . | many | TGTGCCAGCAGTTCTCCCCGGACAGCAACTAATGAAAAACTGTTTTTT | CASSSPRTATNEKLFF